This T cell receptor (beta chain) was profiled in a study of early stage breast cancer tumors. Findings and caveats of the study: Blood repertoires resembled normal breast more than tumor.

V lost 3 bases and J lost 12, with 12 bases in between. Germline V gene lookup returns CDR1 KGHSH and CDR2 LQKENI. The CDR3 runs to 12 residues. The count of this clone is one. The target antigen is unknown. Blood replicates held 0.5 ug DNA, tumor or normal breast roughly 1.5 ug, two each. Here immunoSEQ multiplex PCR was the method, and the copy in TCRdb shows in-frame clones only, minus some. Among approximately 75,000 clones listed, 65% to 85% were seen once. This receptor was identified in a person in their 40s with breast cancer. This chain connects TRBV18 to TRBJ2-1; D unresolved. Sequencing input: blood. The CDR3 loop reads CASSPRPSGQFF. CDR3 DNA sequence: TGTGCCAGCTCACCGAGACCATCAGGGCAGTTCTTC.